This entry is about one TCR beta chain. The sample is drawn from a study of cytomegalovirus exposure and HLA in healthy donors. PCR employed 60 Vbeta and 13 Jbeta primers. Here immunoSEQ multiplex PCR was the method, and the copy in TCRdb shows in-frame clones only, minus some. The sample yields about 26,000 clones, approximately 70% seen once. This CDR3 comprises 12 residues. Germline lookup yields CDR1 SNHLY and CDR2 FYNNEI. Trimming removed 0 bases at V and 12 bases at J, with 12 bases between. The chain links TRBV2 to TRBJ2-7; a possible D gene is TRBD2 (5 bases). This receptor was identified in a woman in her forties or fifties in good health and CMV-seronegative. The source material was PBMCs. CDR3 DNA sequence: TGTGCCAGCAGTGAAGCGGGTTTTGGAGGGTACTTC. Translation: CASSEAGFGGYF.